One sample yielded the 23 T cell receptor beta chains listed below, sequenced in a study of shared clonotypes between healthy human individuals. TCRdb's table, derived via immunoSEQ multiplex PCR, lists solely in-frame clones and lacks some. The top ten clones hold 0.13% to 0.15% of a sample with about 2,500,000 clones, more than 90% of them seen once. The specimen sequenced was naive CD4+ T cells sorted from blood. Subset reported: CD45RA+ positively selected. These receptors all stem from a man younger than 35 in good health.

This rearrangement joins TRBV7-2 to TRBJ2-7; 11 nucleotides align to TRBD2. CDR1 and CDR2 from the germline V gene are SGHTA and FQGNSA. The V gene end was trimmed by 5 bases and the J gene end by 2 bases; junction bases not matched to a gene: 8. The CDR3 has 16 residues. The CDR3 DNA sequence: TGTGCCAGCAGCCCCCGCCCGGGACTAGCGGCCTACGAGCAGTACTTC. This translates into CASSPRPGLAAYEQYF.

CDR3 sequence reads: CAMGTSGSLNEQFF. DNA for the CDR3: TGTGCCATGGGGACTAGCGGGAGTCTCAATGAGCAGTTCTTC. V and J are TRBV10-3 and TRBJ2-1; TRBD2 agrees at 14 bases. Per the germline V gene, CDR1 is ENHRY and CDR2 is SYGVKD. V was clipped by 9 bases and J by 6 bases; unmatched bases: 4. The CDR3 extends over 14 amino acids.

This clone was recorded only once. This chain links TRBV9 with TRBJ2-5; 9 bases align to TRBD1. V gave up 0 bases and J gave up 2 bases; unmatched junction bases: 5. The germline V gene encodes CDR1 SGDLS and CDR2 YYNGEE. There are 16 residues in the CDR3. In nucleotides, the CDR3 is TGTGCCAGCAGCGTAGGGCTCGGACAGGGGCAAGAGACCCAGTACTTC. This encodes CASSVGLGQGQETQYF.

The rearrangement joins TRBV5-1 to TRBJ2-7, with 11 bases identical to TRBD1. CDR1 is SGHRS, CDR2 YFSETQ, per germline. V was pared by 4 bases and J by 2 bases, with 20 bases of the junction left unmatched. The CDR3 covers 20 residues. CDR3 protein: CASSPAIGPGTGGTPYEQYF. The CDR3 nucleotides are TGCGCCAGCAGCCCCGCTATTGGTCCCGGGACAGGGGGAACCCCCTACGAGCAGTACTTC.

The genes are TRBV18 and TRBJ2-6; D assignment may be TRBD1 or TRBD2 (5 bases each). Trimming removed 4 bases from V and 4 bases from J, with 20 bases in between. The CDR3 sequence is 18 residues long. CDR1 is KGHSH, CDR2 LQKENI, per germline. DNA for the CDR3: TGTGCCAGCTCACTTTTTGGGACCGTCGGGTCCGGGGCCAACGTCCTGACTTTC. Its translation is CASSLFGTVGSGANVLTF.

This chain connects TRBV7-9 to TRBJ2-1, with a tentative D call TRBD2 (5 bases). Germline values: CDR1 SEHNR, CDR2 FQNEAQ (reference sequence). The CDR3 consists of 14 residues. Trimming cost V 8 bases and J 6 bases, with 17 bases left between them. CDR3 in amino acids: CASGRNSVGNEQFF. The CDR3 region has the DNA TGTGCCAGCGGCCGGAATAGCGTAGGCAATGAGCAGTTCTTC.

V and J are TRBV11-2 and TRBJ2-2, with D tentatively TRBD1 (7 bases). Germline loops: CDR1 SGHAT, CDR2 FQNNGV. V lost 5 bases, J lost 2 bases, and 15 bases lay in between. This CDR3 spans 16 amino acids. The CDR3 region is CASSRQGGLNTGELFF. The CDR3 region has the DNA TGTGCCAGCAGCCGCCAGGGGGGACTCAACACCGGGGAGCTGTTTTTT.

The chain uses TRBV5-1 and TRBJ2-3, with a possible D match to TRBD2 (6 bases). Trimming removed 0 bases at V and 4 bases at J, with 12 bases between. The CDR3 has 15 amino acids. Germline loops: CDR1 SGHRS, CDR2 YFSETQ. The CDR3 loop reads CASSLEAGNPDTQYF. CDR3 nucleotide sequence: TGCGCCAGCAGCTTGGAGGCGGGAAATCCAGATACGCAGTATTTT.

The CDR3 sequence: CASSLDRGRQMSNQPQHF. The CDR3 nucleotides read TGTGCCAGCAGCTTAGACAGGGGGCGGCAAATGAGCAATCAGCCCCAGCATTTT. The V gene is TRBV11-3, the J gene TRBJ1-5; 8 positions match TRBD1. Germline V lookup: CDR1 SGHNT, CDR2 YENEEA. The CDR3 loop spans 18 amino acids. J lost 1 base, V lost 0 bases, and 8 bases had no gene match.

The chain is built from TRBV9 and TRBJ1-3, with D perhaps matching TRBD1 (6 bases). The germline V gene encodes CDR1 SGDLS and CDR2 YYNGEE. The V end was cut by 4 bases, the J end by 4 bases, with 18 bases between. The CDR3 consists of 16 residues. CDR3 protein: CASSLFGGLTGNTIYF. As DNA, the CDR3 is TGTGCCAGCAGCCTCTTTGGGGGGCTAACCGGAAACACCATATATTTT.

The CDR3 bases are TGTGCCAGCAGCCCGCGGGGAGCGGGGGGTAGTTACGAGCAGTACTTC. Its translation is CASSPRGAGGSYEQYF. The chain employs TRBV7-9 and TRBJ2-7, with 9 positions matching TRBD2. The V segment lost 5 bases and the J segment 4 bases; nucleotides outside the gene matches: 12. Germline-derived CDR1 and CDR2 are SEHNR and FQNEAQ (reference sequence). CDR3 size: 16 residues.

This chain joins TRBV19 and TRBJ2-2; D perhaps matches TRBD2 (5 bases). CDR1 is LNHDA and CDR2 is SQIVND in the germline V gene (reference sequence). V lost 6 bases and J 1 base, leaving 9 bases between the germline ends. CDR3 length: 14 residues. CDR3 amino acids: CASSRDLNTGELFF. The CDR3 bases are TGTGCCAGTAGCCGGGATTTGAACACCGGGGAGCTGTTTTTT.

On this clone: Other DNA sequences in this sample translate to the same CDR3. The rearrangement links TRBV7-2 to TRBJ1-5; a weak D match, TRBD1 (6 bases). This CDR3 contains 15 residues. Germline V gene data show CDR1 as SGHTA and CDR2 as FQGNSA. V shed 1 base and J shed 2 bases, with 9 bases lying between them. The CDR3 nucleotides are TGTGCCAGCAGCTTAGAATCAGGGGGCAATCAGCCCCAGCATTTT. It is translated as CASSLESGGNQPQHF. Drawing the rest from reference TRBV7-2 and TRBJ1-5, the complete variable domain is GAGVSQSPSNKVTEKGKDVELRCDPISGHTALYWYRQSLGQGLEFLIYFQGNSAPDKSGLPSDRFSAERTGGSVSTLTIQRTQQEDSAVYLCASSLESGGNQPQHFGDGTRLSIL.

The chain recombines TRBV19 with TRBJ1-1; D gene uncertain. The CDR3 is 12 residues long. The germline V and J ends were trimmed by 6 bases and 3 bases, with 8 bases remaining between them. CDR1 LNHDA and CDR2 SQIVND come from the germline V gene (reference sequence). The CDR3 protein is CASSRLDTEAFF. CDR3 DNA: TGTGCCAGTAGCCGGCTTGACACTGAAGCTTTCTTT.

The CDR3 sequence is CAWGLAGGNNEQFF. CDR3 DNA: TGTGCCTGGGGACTAGCGGGAGGGAACAATGAGCAGTTCTTC. The rearrangement uses TRBV30 and TRBJ2-1; 15 nucleotides agree with TRBD2. The CDR3 loop spans 14 amino acids. Germline loops: CDR1 GTSNPN, CDR2 SVGIG (reference sequence). V lost 5 bases, J lost 5 bases, and 1 base stayed unmatched.

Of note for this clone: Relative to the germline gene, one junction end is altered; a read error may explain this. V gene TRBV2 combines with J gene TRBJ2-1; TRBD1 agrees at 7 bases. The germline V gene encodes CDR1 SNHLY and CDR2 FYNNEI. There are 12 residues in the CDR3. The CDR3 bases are TGTGCCAGCAGTCCACGCCGGGACAGACGGATCTTC. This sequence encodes CASSPRRDRRIF.

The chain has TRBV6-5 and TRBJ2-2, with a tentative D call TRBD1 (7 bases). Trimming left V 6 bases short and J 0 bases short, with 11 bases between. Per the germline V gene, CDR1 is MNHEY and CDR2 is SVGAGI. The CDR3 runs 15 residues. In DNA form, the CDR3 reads TGTGCCAGCAGAGGGGGGACAGCGAACACCGGGGAGCTGTTTTTT. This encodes CASRGGTANTGELFF.

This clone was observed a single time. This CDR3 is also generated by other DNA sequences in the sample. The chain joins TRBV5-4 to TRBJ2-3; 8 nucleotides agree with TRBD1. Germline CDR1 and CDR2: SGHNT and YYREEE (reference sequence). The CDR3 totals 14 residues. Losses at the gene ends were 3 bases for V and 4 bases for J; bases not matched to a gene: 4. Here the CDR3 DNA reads TGTGCCAGCAGCTCTGGACAGGGCCCAGATACGCAGTATTTT. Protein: CASSSGQGPDTQYF. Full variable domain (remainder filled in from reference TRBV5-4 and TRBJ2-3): ETGVTQSPTHLIKTRGQQVTLRCSSQSGHNTVSWYQQALGQGPQFIFQYYREEENGRGNFPPRFSGLQFPNYSSELNVNALELDDSALYLCASSSGQGPDTQYFGPGTRLTVL.

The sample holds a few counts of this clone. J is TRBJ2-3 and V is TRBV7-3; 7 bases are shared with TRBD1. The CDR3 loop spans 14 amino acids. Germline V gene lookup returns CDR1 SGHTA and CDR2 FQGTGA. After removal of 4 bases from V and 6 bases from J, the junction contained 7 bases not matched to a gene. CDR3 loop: CASSSQGGWDTQYF. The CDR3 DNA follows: TGTGCCAGCAGCTCCCAAGGGGGCTGGGATACGCAGTATTTT.

In DNA, the CDR3 is TGTGCCAGCAGCCCGGGACAGGCCCGCGAGCAGTACTTC. Protein sequence: CASSPGQAREQYF. The chain has TRBV14 and TRBJ2-7; the match to TRBD1 covers 8 bases. The germline V gene has CDR1 SGHDN and CDR2 FVKESK. This CDR3 is built from 13 residues. The J segment lost 6 bases and the V segment lost 4 bases, leaving 5 bases of the junction unmatched.

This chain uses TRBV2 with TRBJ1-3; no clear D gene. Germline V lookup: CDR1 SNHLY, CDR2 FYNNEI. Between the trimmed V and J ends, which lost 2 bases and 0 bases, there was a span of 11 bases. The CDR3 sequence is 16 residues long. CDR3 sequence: CASSETVSLSGNTIYF. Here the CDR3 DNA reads TGTGCCAGCAGTGAAACAGTCAGTCTCTCTGGAAACACCATATATTTT.

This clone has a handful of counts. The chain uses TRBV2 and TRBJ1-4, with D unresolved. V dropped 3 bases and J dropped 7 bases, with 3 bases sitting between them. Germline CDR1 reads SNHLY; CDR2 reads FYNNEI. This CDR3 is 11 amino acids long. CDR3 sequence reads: CASSEIEKLFF. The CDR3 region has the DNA TGTGCCAGCAGTGAGATTGAAAAACTGTTTTTT.

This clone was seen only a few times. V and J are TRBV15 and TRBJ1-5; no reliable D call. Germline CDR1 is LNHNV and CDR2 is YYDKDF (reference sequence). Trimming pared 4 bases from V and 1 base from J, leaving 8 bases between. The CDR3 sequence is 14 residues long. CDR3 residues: CATSTYGSNQPQHF. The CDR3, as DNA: TGTGCCACCAGCACCTATGGCAGCAATCAGCCCCAGCATTTT.